What follows are 15 T cell receptor beta chains derived from one specimen sequenced in a study of T cells after yellow fever vaccination. TCRdb reanalysed the 5' RACE reads using MiXCR and keeps one entry per CDR3 protein. The sample comprises roughly 330,000 distinct CDR3 sequences, 3% to 4.5% of which are singletons, and less than 25% rests with the top ten. Specimen: PBMCs, collected 5 days after the yellow fever booster vaccination. These receptors all come from a man in his late teens or twenties who received the YFV17D yellow fever vaccine.

The J gene is TRBJ2-7, the V gene TRBV18; D unclear. The CDR3 is made up of 12 amino acids. V shed 2 bases and J shed 3 bases, with 5 bases lying between them. The germline V gene has CDR1 KGHSH and CDR2 LQKENI. The CDR3, as DNA: TGTGCCAGCTCACCAGGGGACTACGAGCAGTACTTC. It encodes CASSPGDYEQYF.

This clonotype was detected ten times or more. The J gene is TRBJ1-1, the V gene TRBV29-1; D not resolved. The CDR3 is made up of 13 amino acids. The V end lost 4 bases, the J end lost 2 bases, and 11 bases lay between the germline ends. Germline V CDR1 and CDR2: SQVTM, ANQGSEA. The CDR3 is CSVGKWLNTEAFF. CDR3 sequence (DNA): TGCAGCGTTGGGAAATGGTTAAACACTGAAGCTTTCTTT.

This clonotype was counted ten times or more. V gene TRBV7-8 combines with J gene TRBJ1-2; D is unresolved. The CDR3 runs to 13 residues. V lost 2 bases and J lost 8, with 12 bases in between. Germline V CDR1 and CDR2: SGHVS, FQNEAQ. CDR3 amino acids: CASSLLPGEGYTF. The CDR3 region has the DNA TGTGCCAGCAGCTTATTGCCTGGGGAAGGCTACACCTTC.

This clonotype was seen ten or more times. This rearrangement joins TRBV9 to TRBJ2-2; the match to TRBD1 covers 10 bases. The junction had 7 bases not matched to a gene; V was cut back by 3 bases and J by 5 bases. Germline assignment: CDR1 SGDLS and CDR2 YYNGEE. The CDR3 contains 16 residues. The DNA for the CDR3 is TGTGCCAGCAGCGCATCCGGGACAGGGGATACCGGGGAGCTGTTTTTT. As protein: CASSASGTGDTGELFF. The full variable domain, in which reference TRBV9 and TRBJ2-2 provide the parts outside the CDR3, is DSGVTQTPKHLITATGQRVTLRCSPRSGDLSVYWYQQSLDQGLQFLIQYYNGEERAKGNILERFSAQQFPDLHSELNLSSLELGDSALYFCASSASGTGDTGELFFGEGSRLTVL.

This clonotype was counted only a few times. CDR3 nucleotide sequence: TGTGCCAGCAGTTCCATCGACACGACCCAGTACTTC. This gives the protein CASSSIDTTQYF. The chain employs TRBV6-5 and TRBJ2-5; D gene ambiguous. The CDR3 is 12 amino acids. The germline CDR1 and CDR2 sequences are MNHEY and SVGAGI. V was trimmed by 4 bases and J by 7 bases, leaving 10 bases between them.

This clonotype has at least ten counts. The chain links TRBV20-1 to TRBJ1-2, with D uncertain. V lost 3 bases, J lost 2 bases, and 7 bases lay in between. CDR3 length equals 12 residues. The germline gives CDR1 DFQATT, CDR2 SNEGSKA (reference sequence). CDR3 loop: CSARSDNYGYTF. Here the CDR3 DNA reads TGCAGTGCTAGGTCAGACAACTATGGCTACACCTTC.

The chain has TRBV29-1 and TRBJ1-2; no clear D. Trimming cost V 5 bases and J 0 bases, with 13 bases left between them. CDR1 SQVTM and CDR2 ANQGSEA come from the germline V gene. This CDR3 is 14 amino acids long. This CDR3 is CSVSGLRANYGYTF. Here the CDR3 DNA reads TGCAGCGTTAGTGGCCTCCGGGCTAACTATGGCTACACCTTC.

This clonotype was seen at least ten times. The chain recombines TRBV7-2 with TRBJ2-7; unclear D gene. Between the trimmed V and J ends, which lost 4 bases and 12 bases, there was a span of 16 bases. Germline-derived CDR1 and CDR2 are SGHTA and FQGNSA. The CDR3 is made up of 12 amino acids. CDR3 DNA sequence: TGTGCCAGCAGCTCCGGGTCACGGCGGCTGTACTTC. Protein sequence: CASSSGSRRLYF. The complete variable domain, with remaining parts taken from reference TRBV7-2 and TRBJ2-7, reads GAGVSQSPSNKVTEKGKDVELRCDPISGHTALYWYRQSLGQGLEFLIYFQGNSAPDKSGLPSDRFSAERTGGSVSTLTIQRTQQEDSAVYLCASSSGSRRLYFGPGTRLTVT.

This clonotype was detected many times. The V call is TRBV12-3 or TRBV12-4, the J call TRBJ1-2; TRBD1 matches 7 bases. The trim removed 2 bases at V and 3 bases at J, leaving 9 bases unmatched. The CDR3 contains 16 residues. The CDR3 sequence: CASSLSGQDVYYGYTF. The CDR3 DNA sequence: TGTGCCAGCAGTTTATCCGGACAGGACGTTTACTATGGCTACACCTTC.

This clonotype was seen a few times. The CDR3 DNA is TGCGCCAGCAGCACGGGGATGCCAACTAATGAAAAACTGTTTTTT. It is translated as CASSTGMPTNEKLFF. This chain connects TRBV5-1 to TRBJ1-4, with D unclear. The CDR3 has 15 residues. The germline CDR1 and CDR2 sequences are SGHRS and YFSETQ. The V end lost 4 bases, the J end lost 0 bases, and 10 bases lay between the germline ends.

The rearrangement uses TRBV11-2 and TRBJ1-3, with D uncertain. The CDR3 covers 16 residues. V shed 3 bases and J shed 1 base, with 13 bases lying between them. Germline V gene data show CDR1 as SGHAT and CDR2 as FQNNGV. This CDR3 is CASSFPMGGSGNTIYF. DNA of the CDR3: TGTGCCAGCAGCTTTCCCATGGGTGGTTCTGGAAACACCATATATTTT.

This clonotype was seen a handful of times. This chain links TRBV6-5 with TRBJ2-2; 7 bases fit TRBD2. Germline CDR1 and CDR2: MNHEY and SVGAGI. V lost 6 bases and J lost 5; bases outside the gene matches: 6. The CDR3 has 14 amino acids. CDR3 sequence: CASRERGGTGELFF. The CDR3 DNA follows: TGTGCCAGCAGGGAGCGGGGAGGAACCGGGGAGCTGTTTTTT.

This clonotype was counted ten times or more. This chain joins TRBV7-2 and TRBJ2-5, with D unclear. The germline V gene has CDR1 SGHTA and CDR2 FQGNSA. The CDR3 is 12 residues long. The ends were cut back, 2 bases at V and 5 bases at J, with 6 bases in the middle. As DNA, the CDR3 is TGTGCCAGCAGCTTATTGATGGAGACCCAGTACTTC. It is translated as CASSLLMETQYF.

This rearrangement joins TRBV20-1 to TRBJ2-4; possible D gene TRBD2, 6 bases. The germline V and J ends were trimmed by 5 bases and 2 bases, with 16 bases remaining between them. Germline lookup yields CDR1 DFQATT and CDR2 SNEGSKA (reference sequence). The CDR3 has 15 amino acids. The DNA for the CDR3 is TGCAGTGCTTGGGACTTCCCAGGATCCAAAAACATTCAGTACTTC. It translates to CSAWDFPGSKNIQYF.

This clonotype was detected only a few times. The chain combines TRBV4-2 with TRBJ1-5; D is uncertain. CDR1 LGHNA and CDR2 YNFKEQ come from the germline V gene. V lost 1 base and J lost 4, with 2 bases in between. This CDR3 region has 12 residues. For the CDR3, the DNA is TGTGCCAGCAGCCAAGCGAATCAGCCCCAGCATTTT. This translates into CASSQANQPQHF.